This entry features one T cell receptor beta chain sequence. This sample was taken from a study of blood T cell repertoires in COVID-19. Profiling relied on immunoSEQ multiplex PCR, and the TCRdb table lists in-frame clones only, not all of them. The data show some 210,000 clones, more than 80% seen once. Sequencing input: PBMCs or T cells enriched from blood (not recorded which). The sequence was obtained from a man aged 35 to 55 who had recovered from COVID-19.

CDR3 sequence: CSATSGYEQYF. The DNA of the CDR3 is TGCAGTGCTACTAGCGGCTACGAGCAGTACTTC. The rearrangement uses TRBV20-1 and TRBJ2-7; 7 bases map to TRBD2. The CDR3 has 11 amino acids. Germline V gene data show CDR1 as DFQATT and CDR2 as SNEGSKA (reference sequence). V trimming: 4 bases; J trimming: 3 bases; junction bases outside the gene matches: 0.